The 6 T cell receptor beta chains presented below share a single source sample, sequenced in a study of T cells after yellow fever vaccination. In TCRdb, the 5' RACE reads were re-called with MiXCR into one record per CDR3 protein. The sample holds fewer than 350,000 distinct CDR3 sequences, 8.7% seen once. The input for sequencing was PBMCs, taken on the day of the first yellow fever vaccination. The source is a man between 18 and 29 years old who received the YFV17D yellow fever vaccine.

This clonotype has a handful of counts. The rearrangement joins TRBV5-3 to TRBJ2-7; possible D gene TRBD1, 6 bases. TRBV5-3 is reported as an ORF; its role is uncertain. The CDR3 totals 13 residues. Between the trimmed V and J ends, which lost 2 bases and 4 bases, there was a span of 10 bases. Here the CDR3 DNA reads TGTGCCAGAAGCTTAACAGGGACGTACGAGCAGTACTTC. Its translation is CARSLTGTYEQYF.

The rearrangement links TRBV7-9 to TRBJ2-3; 9 bases are a match to TRBD2. Germline CDR1 reads SEHNR; CDR2 reads FQNEAQ (reference sequence). V shed 5 bases, J shed 2 bases, and the junction held 8 bases outside the gene matches. CDR3 length: 16 residues. The CDR3 reads CASSPLAGRNTDTQYF. CDR3 sequence (DNA): TGTGCCAGCAGCCCCCTAGCGGGGCGGAACACAGATACGCAGTATTTT.

This clonotype was recorded a few times. The genes are TRBV5-1 and TRBJ1-1, with TRBD1 matching 9 bases. The germline CDR1 and CDR2 sequences are SGHRS and YFSETQ. The CDR3 runs to 14 residues. V was clipped by 6 bases and J by 1 base; unmatched bases: 4. The CDR3 region has the DNA TGCGCCAGCACCCAGGGACAGGGGAACACTGAAGCTTTCTTT. This encodes CASTQGQGNTEAFF.

This clonotype was observed at least ten times. This rearrangement joins TRBV5-1 to TRBJ2-3; the D gene is possibly TRBD2 (5 bases). The CDR3 consists of 16 residues. Trimming cost V 2 bases and J 3 bases, with 16 bases left between them. Per the germline V gene, CDR1 is SGHRS and CDR2 is YFSETQ. The CDR3 reads CASSFGGTGLTDTQYF. Here the CDR3 DNA reads TGCGCCAGCAGCTTTGGAGGTACGGGATTAACAGATACGCAGTATTTT. Full variable domain (missing parts from reference TRBV5-1 and TRBJ2-3): KAGVTQTPRYLIKTRGQQVTLSCSPISGHRSVSWYQQTPGQGLQFLFEYFSETQRNKGNFPGRFSGRQFSNSRSEMNVSTLELGDSALYLCASSFGGTGLTDTQYFGPGTRLTVL.

A few counts support this clonotype. This sequence joins TRBV18 and TRBJ2-2, with TRBD1 identical over 7 bases. The V gene end was trimmed by 1 base and the J gene end by 4 bases; junction bases not matched to a gene: 3. The CDR3 spans 15 residues. Germline loops: CDR1 KGHSH, CDR2 LQKENI. CDR3 DNA: TGTGCCAGCTCACCACGGGACAGCATCACCGGGGAGCTGTTTTTT. Amino acid sequence: CASSPRDSITGELFF.

This clonotype was seen a few times. The chain couples TRBV24-1 to TRBJ1-5; tentative D call: TRBD1 (5 bases). Germline V gene data show CDR1 as KGHDR and CDR2 as SFDVKD. The CDR3 sequence is 17 residues long. With 2 bases removed from V and 0 bases from J, the gap between germline ends came to 13 bases. The CDR3 region has the DNA TGTGCCACCAGTGATTCAAGGGCAGGGCCTAGCAATCAGCCCCAGCATTTT. It encodes CATSDSRAGPSNQPQHF.